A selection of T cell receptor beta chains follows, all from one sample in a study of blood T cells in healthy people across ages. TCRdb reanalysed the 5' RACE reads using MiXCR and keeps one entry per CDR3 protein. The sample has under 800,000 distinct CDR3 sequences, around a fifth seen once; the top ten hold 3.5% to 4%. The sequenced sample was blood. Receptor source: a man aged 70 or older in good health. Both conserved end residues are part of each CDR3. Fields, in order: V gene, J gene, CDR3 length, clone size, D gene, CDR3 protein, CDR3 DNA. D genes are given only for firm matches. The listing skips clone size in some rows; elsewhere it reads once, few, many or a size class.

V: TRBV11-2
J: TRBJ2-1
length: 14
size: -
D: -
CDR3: CASSFDRRGNEQFF
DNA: TGTGCCAGCAGCTTTGACAGGAGGGGAAATGAGCAGTTCTTC

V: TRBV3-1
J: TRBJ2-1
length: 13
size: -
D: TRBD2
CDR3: CASSVLADNEQFF
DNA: TGTGCCAGCAGCGTACTAGCGGACAATGAGCAGTTCTTC

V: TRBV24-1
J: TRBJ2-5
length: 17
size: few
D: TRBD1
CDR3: CATSDLVAGTGDETQYF
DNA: TGTGCCACCAGTGATTTAGTTGCCGGGACAGGGGACGAGACCCAGTACTTC

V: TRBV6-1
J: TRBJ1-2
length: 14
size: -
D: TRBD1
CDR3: CASSGGQPLMGYTF
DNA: TGTGCCAGCAGTGGGGGACAGCCTCTCATGGGCTACACCTTC

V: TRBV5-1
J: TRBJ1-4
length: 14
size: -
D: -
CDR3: CASSLVGLGEKLFF
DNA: TGCGCCAGCAGCTTGGTTGGGCTCGGTGAAAAACTGTTTTTT

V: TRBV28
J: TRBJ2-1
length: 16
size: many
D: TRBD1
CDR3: CASSRSDRGPNNEQFF
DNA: TGTGCCAGCAGCCGATCGGACAGGGGGCCGAACAATGAGCAGTTCTTC

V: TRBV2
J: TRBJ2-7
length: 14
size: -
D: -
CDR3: CASSRLSSSYEQYF
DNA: TGTGCCAGCAGTCGGCTTTCAAGCTCCTACGAGCAGTACTTC

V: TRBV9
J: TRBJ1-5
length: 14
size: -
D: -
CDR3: CASSPGGGYQPQHF
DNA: TGTGCCAGCAGCCCCGGGGGGGGATATCAGCCCCAGCATTTT

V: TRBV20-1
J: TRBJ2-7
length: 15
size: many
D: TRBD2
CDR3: CSAKTSGGSSYEQYF
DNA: TGCAGTGCCAAGACTAGCGGGGGAAGCTCCTACGAGCAGTACTTC

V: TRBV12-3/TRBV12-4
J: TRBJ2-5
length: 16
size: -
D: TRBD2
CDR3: CASSLWASGNQETQYF
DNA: TGTGCCAGCAGTTTATGGGCTAGCGGGAATCAAGAGACCCAGTACTTC

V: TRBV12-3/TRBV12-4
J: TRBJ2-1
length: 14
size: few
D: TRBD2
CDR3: CASRRGTSGGEQFF
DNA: TGTGCCAGCAGACGTGGGACTAGCGGAGGTGAGCAGTTCTTC

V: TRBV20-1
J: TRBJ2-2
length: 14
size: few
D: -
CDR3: CSARYSGNTGELFF
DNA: TGCAGTGCCCGGTACAGCGGAAACACCGGGGAGCTGTTTTTT

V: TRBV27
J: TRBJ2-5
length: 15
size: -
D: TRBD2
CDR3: CASTRGSGIFETQYF
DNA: TGTGCCAGCACTCGGGGTAGCGGGATATTTGAGACCCAGTACTTC

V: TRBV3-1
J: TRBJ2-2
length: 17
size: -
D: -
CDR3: CASSLNPQRSNTGELFF
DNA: TGTGCCAGCAGCCTCAACCCGCAGAGATCGAACACCGGGGAGCTGTTTTTT

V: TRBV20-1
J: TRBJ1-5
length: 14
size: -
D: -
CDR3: CSASGEGDLQPQHF
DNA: TGCAGTGCCTCGGGGGAGGGCGACCTCCAGCCCCAGCATTTT

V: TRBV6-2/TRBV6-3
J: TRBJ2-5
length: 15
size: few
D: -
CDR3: CASSYHKQVQETQYF
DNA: TGTGCCAGCAGTTACCACAAACAGGTTCAAGAGACCCAGTACTTC

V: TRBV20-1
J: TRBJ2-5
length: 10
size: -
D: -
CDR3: CSASLETQYF
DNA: TGCAGCGCCTCCCTTGAGACCCAGTACTTC

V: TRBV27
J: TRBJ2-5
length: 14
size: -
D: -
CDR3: CASSLVGKGETQYF
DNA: TGTGCCAGCAGCTTAGTAGGCAAGGGAGAGACCCAGTACTTC

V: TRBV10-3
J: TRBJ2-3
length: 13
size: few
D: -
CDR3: CAIKDVGADTQYF
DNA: TGTGCCATCAAAGACGTGGGAGCAGATACGCAGTATTTT

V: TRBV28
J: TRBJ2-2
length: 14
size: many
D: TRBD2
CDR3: CASSRSGNVRELFF
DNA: TGTGCCAGCTCGAGGAGCGGGAACGTTCGGGAGCTGTTTTTT

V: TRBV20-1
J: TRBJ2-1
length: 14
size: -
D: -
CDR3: CSARDQKPGNEQFF
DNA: TGCAGTGCTAGAGATCAAAAACCGGGGAATGAGCAGTTCTTC

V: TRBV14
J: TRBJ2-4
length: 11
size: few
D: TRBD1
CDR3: CANSNTGQQYF
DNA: TGTGCCAACAGCAATACGGGACAGCAGTACTTC

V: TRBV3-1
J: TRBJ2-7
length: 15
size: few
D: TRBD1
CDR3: CASSREQGVVGEQYF
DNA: TGTGCCAGCAGCCGAGAACAGGGGGTCGTTGGCGAGCAGTACTTC

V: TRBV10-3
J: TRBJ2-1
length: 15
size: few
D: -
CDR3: CAIQGTAGVTGEQFF
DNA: TGTGCCATCCAAGGGACAGCGGGAGTGACTGGTGAGCAGTTCTTC

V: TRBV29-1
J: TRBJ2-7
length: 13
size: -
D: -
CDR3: CSVEDGGGSEQYF
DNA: TGCAGCGTTGAAGATGGAGGGGGTAGCGAGCAGTACTTC

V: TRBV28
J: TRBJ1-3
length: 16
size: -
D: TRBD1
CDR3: CASPQSDRGNGNTIYF
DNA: TGTGCCAGCCCCCAGTCGGACAGGGGGAATGGAAACACCATATATTTT

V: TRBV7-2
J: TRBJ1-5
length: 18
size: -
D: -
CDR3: CASSVAPRELYSNQPQHF
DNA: TGTGCCAGCAGCGTAGCCCCCAGGGAACTATATAGCAATCAGCCCCAGCATTTT

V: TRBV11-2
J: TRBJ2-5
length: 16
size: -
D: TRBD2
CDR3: CASSPRAGGAGETQYF
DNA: TGTGCCAGCAGCCCCCGGGCGGGGGGGGCGGGAGAGACCCAGTACTTC

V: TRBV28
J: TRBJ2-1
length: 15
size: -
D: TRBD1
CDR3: CAGGTPGQTYNEQFF
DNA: TGTGCCGGCGGAACTCCGGGACAGACATACAATGAGCAGTTCTTC

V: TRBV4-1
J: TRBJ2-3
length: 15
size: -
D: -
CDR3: CASSHLQGRTDTQYF
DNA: TGCGCCAGCAGCCACCTACAGGGGAGGACAGATACGCAGTATTTT

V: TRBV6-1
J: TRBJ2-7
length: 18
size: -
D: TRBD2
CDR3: CASSPSAGSGTSWSEQYF
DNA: TGTGCCAGCAGTCCTAGTGCCGGATCCGGGACTAGCTGGAGCGAGCAGTACTTC